This entry lists 26 T cell receptor beta chains sequenced from one sample in a study of molecular identifiers for immune sequencing clone quantification. TCRdb redid the calling of the PCR reads with MiXCR, one entry per CDR3 protein. The sample gives nearly 650,000 distinct CDR3 sequences, around 25% of which show up once; around 0.78% is in the top ten. The material sequenced was naive CD8+ T cells from blood, with Jurkat cell RNA spiked in. As for subset: FACS-sorted CD8+CD4-CCR7+CD45RA+ naive T cells. The receptors were sampled from a human donor in good health. Some libraries in this study had Jurkat cell RNA spiked in.

This clonotype was seen a handful of times. This chain links TRBV21-1 with TRBJ1-5; the DNA was not compared with TRBD1, the D call given in the table. TRBV21-1 is flagged as a pseudogene. The CDR3 totals 17 residues. The CDR3 nucleotides read TGTGCCAGCAGCAAAGGGGACAGGGTACAGGGCAATCAGCCCCAGCATTTT. Translated: CASSKGDRVQGNQPQHF.

This clonotype was seen ten or more times. This chain links TRBV12-3 or TRBV12-4 with TRBJ1-1; 7 bases map to TRBD1. V lost 7 bases and J lost 1; bases outside the gene matches: 3. The CDR3 loop spans 13 amino acids. CDR3 in amino acids: CASKGTENTEAFF. The CDR3 bases are TGTGCCAGCAAAGGGACAGAGAACACTGAAGCTTTCTTT.

The chain links TRBV6-5 to TRBJ2-1; D is possibly TRBD2 (5 bases). The germline CDR1 and CDR2 sequences are MNHEY and SVGAGI. This CDR3 contains 15 residues. The V end lost 1 base, the J end lost 4 bases, and 11 bases lay between the germline ends. In nucleotides, the CDR3 is TGTGCCAGCAGTTACTTTACGGGAATTTACAATGAGCAGTTCTTC. Translation gives CASSYFTGIYNEQFF.

Worth noting for this clonotype: As the CDR3 is not closed by the conserved phenylalanine or tryptophan, this likely results from a read error. J is TRBJ2-1 and V is TRBV4-3; 7 bases match TRBD1. The germline V gene encodes CDR1 LGHNA and CDR2 YSLEER. V shed 0 bases and J 0 bases; nucleotides not matched to a gene: 2. The CDR3 is made up of 16 amino acids. This chain's CDR3 is CASSQDRGSSYNEQFL. For the CDR3, the DNA is TGCGCCAGCAGCCAAGACAGGGGGAGCTCCTACAATGAGCAGTTCCTC.

This clonotype was counted once. The chain recombines TRBV4-3 with TRBJ1-6; TRBD1 might be the D (5 bases). V gave up 9 bases and J gave up 6 bases, with 15 bases separating them. The CDR3 has 14 amino acids. Germline V gene data show CDR1 as LGHNA and CDR2 as YSLEER. The DNA for the CDR3 is TGCGCCAGTGCGTGGGCAGGGAGTAATTCACCCCTCCACTTT. Its translation is CASAWAGSNSPLHF.

Regarding this clonotype: A clone one base away is much larger, so this may be a read error. The chain joins TRBV7-2 to TRBJ2-3; D is uncertain. The CDR3 runs to 13 residues. Germline values: CDR1 SGHTA, CDR2 FQGNSA. The V gene lost 4 bases and the J gene lost 0 bases, with 5 bases spanning the gap. The CDR3 DNA reads as TGTGCCAGCAGCTCAGTAAGCACAGATACGCAGTATTTT. Its protein is CASSSVSTDTQYF.

The V and J genes are TRBV4-1 and TRBJ2-7; TRBD1 might be the D (7 bases). Trimming shortened V by 3 bases and J by 2 bases, and 17 bases separated the two germline ends. Looked up from germline, CDR1 is MGHRA and CDR2 is YSYEKL. The CDR3 contains 16 residues. CDR3 in amino acids: CASSHRQGGSPYEQYF. CDR3 sequence (DNA): TGCGCCAGCAGCCACCGACAGGGAGGTAGTCCCTACGAGCAGTACTTC.

This clonotype was seen ten or more times. The genes are TRBV12-3 or TRBV12-4 and TRBJ2-5, with no clear D. The CDR3 consists of 13 residues. Trimming removed 3 bases from V and 2 bases from J, with 7 bases in between. The CDR3 loop is CASSFIGQETQYF. As DNA, the CDR3 is TGTGCCAGCAGTTTTATCGGTCAAGAGACCCAGTACTTC.

This clonotype has ten or more counts. The chain recombines TRBV7-2 with TRBJ2-1; D is unresolved. Trimming stripped 1 base from V and 9 bases from J, with 7 bases between. The CDR3 contains 12 residues. The germline CDR1 and CDR2 sequences are SGHTA and FQGNSA. CDR3 DNA sequence: TGTGCCAGCAGCTTAGTTTGGATTGAGCAGTTCTTC. This gives the protein CASSLVWIEQFF.

This clonotype has a count of ten or more. The chain carries TRBV7-9 and TRBJ1-1; D unclear. The germline gives CDR1 SEHNR, CDR2 FQNEAQ (reference sequence). The V end was cut by 1 base, the J end by 4 bases, with 13 bases between. This CDR3 is built from 15 residues. The CDR3 loop is CASSLGSTAGTEAFF. Written as DNA, the CDR3 is TGTGCCAGCAGCTTAGGAAGCACGGCAGGCACTGAAGCTTTCTTT.

About this clonotype: Possible read error: a much larger clone is one base away. The chain uses TRBV11-2 and TRBJ2-7, with D perhaps being TRBD1 or TRBD2 (5 bases each). Trimming shortened V by 8 bases and J by 0 bases, and 17 bases separated the two germline ends. Germline V gene sequence: CDR1 SGHAT, CDR2 FQNNGV. CDR3 length: 15 amino acids. In DNA, the CDR3 is TGTGCCAGCTGCCTCCGGGACGACAGCTCCTACGAGCAGTACTTC. Its protein product is CASCLRDDSSYEQYF.

J is TRBJ2-2 and V is TRBV4-3, with D perhaps matching TRBD2 (5 bases). The CDR3 is made up of 15 amino acids. CDR1 and CDR2 (germline): LGHNA, YSLEER. V lost 0 bases to trimming and J lost 3 bases, with 8 bases between them. CDR3 amino acids: CASSQERVYTGELFF. The CDR3 DNA follows: TGCGCCAGCAGCCAAGAGAGGGTATACACCGGGGAGCTGTTTTTT.

This clonotype was recorded many times. The chain recombines TRBV3-1 with TRBJ1-1; 8 bases map to TRBD1. The CDR3 is made up of 14 amino acids. From germline, CDR1 is LGHDT and CDR2 YNNKEL (reference sequence). V lost 5 bases to trimming and J lost 1 base; unmatched junction nucleotides: 3. CDR3 region: CASSNGQGNTEAFF. The DNA for the CDR3 is TGTGCCAGCAGCAACGGACAGGGGAACACTGAAGCTTTCTTT.

This clonotype has at least ten counts. This rearrangement joins TRBV13 to TRBJ2-7, with D maybe TRBD1 (6 bases). CDR1 PRHDT and CDR2 FYEKMQ come from the germline V gene (reference sequence). V dropped 5 bases and J dropped 6 bases, with 11 bases sitting between them. The CDR3 consists of 12 residues. This chain's CDR3 is CASSPRGFEQYF. The DNA of the CDR3 is TGTGCCAGCAGCCCCAGGGGTTTCGAGCAGTACTTC.

This clonotype has more than one count but fewer than ten. V is TRBV4-3 and J is TRBJ2-2; 7 positions agree with TRBD1. This CDR3 is 15 amino acids long. The V gene end was trimmed by 5 bases and the J gene end by 6 bases; junction bases not matched to a gene: 9. The germline gives CDR1 LGHNA, CDR2 YSLEER. CDR3: CASSTDRNSAGELFF. The CDR3 bases are TGCGCCAGCAGCACGGACAGGAATTCCGCCGGGGAGCTGTTTTTT.

Turning to this clonotype: A read error may explain this, as a much larger clone is one base away. This chain uses TRBV4-3 with TRBJ2-7; D is possibly TRBD2 (6 bases). The CDR3 consists of 15 residues. Germline V gives CDR1 LGHNA, CDR2 YSLEER. The CDR3 sequence: CASNQGFTGAGEQYF. In nucleotides, the CDR3 is TGCGCCAGCAACCAAGGGTTTACAGGAGCGGGCGAGCAGTACTTC.

The sample holds many counts of this clonotype. This rearrangement joins TRBV28 to TRBJ2-3, with TRBD2 matching over 12 bases. In germline, CDR1 is MDHEN, CDR2 SYDVKM. The CDR3 extends over 16 amino acids. Germline trimming cut 6 bases from V and 6 bases from J; bases unmatched to any gene: 10. CDR3 protein: CASRLTSGSPPDTQYF. CDR3 DNA sequence: TGTGCCAGCAGACTGACTAGCGGGAGCCCCCCGGATACGCAGTATTTT.

The rearrangement uses TRBV29-1 and TRBJ2-1; 9 positions match TRBD2. V shed 6 bases, J shed 4 bases, and the junction held 7 bases outside the gene matches. Germline values: CDR1 SQVTM, CDR2 ANQGSEA. The CDR3 is 14 amino acids. Written as DNA, the CDR3 is TGCAGCGTCGATCTAGCGGGGCGTTACAATGAGCAGTTCTTC. It specifies CSVDLAGRYNEQFF.

The chain joins TRBV4-3 to TRBJ2-1; D possibly corresponds to TRBD2 (6 bases). Per germline, CDR1 LGHNA and CDR2 YSLEER. The CDR3 extends over 16 amino acids. Deletions cut 0 bases from V and 6 bases from J, with 15 bases between. The CDR3 sequence: CASSQDQRAATNEQFF. The CDR3 DNA follows: TGCGCCAGCAGCCAAGATCAGCGGGCAGCTACCAATGAGCAGTTCTTC.

There are many counts of this clonotype. This sequence joins TRBV4-2 and TRBJ2-7; 12 bases match TRBD2. The CDR3 spans 15 residues. Germline V gene lookup returns CDR1 LGHNA and CDR2 YNFKEQ. J gave up 4 bases and V 2 bases, and 3 bases lay outside the gene matches. The CDR3 coding sequence is TGTGCCAGCAGCCAACGACTAGCGGGAGAGTACGAGCAGTACTTC. It translates to CASSQRLAGEYEQYF.

The chain joins TRBV4-1 to TRBJ1-3; D is unresolved. The germline V gene encodes CDR1 MGHRA and CDR2 YSYEKL. The CDR3 covers 18 residues. V was clipped by 0 bases and J by 0 bases, with 15 bases between them. The CDR3 DNA follows: TGCGCCAGCAGCCAAGAGTGGGTAGCCCTCCCCTCTGGAAACACCATATATTTT. The encoded protein is CASSQEWVALPSGNTIYF.

This clonotype has a count of ten or more. V is TRBV20-1 and J is TRBJ2-2, with D tentatively TRBD1 or TRBD2 (7 bases each). CDR1 and CDR2 from the germline V gene are DFQATT and SNEGSKA (reference sequence). This CDR3 comprises 14 residues. The CDR3 sequence is CSSWGEGATGELFF. In DNA form, the CDR3 reads TGCAGCTCTTGGGGGGAGGGGGCCACCGGGGAGCTGTTTTTT.

For this clonotype: Compared with germline, one end of the junction differs, possibly owing to a read error. The chain has TRBV10-1 and TRBJ2-3, with D tentatively TRBD1 (6 bases). The V gene's germline CDR1 is WNHNN and CDR2 SYGVQD (reference sequence). The CDR3 has 15 residues. As DNA, the CDR3 is TGCGGCAGCAGCTGGGACACTGGGAACACAGATACGCAGTATTTT. This sequence encodes CGSSWDTGNTDTQYF.

This chain joins TRBV28 and TRBJ2-4; D is possibly TRBD1 or TRBD2 (6 bases each). The CDR3 sequence is 12 residues long. The V and J ends lost 6 bases and 9 bases respectively, with 12 bases between them. CDR1 and CDR2 (germline): MDHEN, SYDVKM. The CDR3 region is CASSEGGIIQYF. The CDR3 region has the DNA TGTGCCAGCAGCGAGGGGGGTATCATTCAGTACTTC.

The V call is TRBV12-3 or TRBV12-4, the J call TRBJ2-1; D gene ambiguous. The V gene lost 6 bases and the J gene lost 7 bases, with 13 bases spanning the gap. The CDR3 totals 13 residues. CDR3 bases: TGTGCCAGCAGCCCCGATAGGGATAATGAGCAGTTCTTC. Translation gives CASSPDRDNEQFF.

Ten or more counts support this clonotype. The J gene is TRBJ1-1, the V gene TRBV28; D is ambiguous. Germline V gene sequence: CDR1 MDHEN, CDR2 SYDVKM. V was cut by 3 bases and J by 1 base, with 9 bases left in between. The CDR3 extends over 14 amino acids. The DNA of the CDR3 is TGTGCCAGCAGTTTCAGGACCGGGAACACTGAAGCTTTCTTT. This gives the protein CASSFRTGNTEAFF.